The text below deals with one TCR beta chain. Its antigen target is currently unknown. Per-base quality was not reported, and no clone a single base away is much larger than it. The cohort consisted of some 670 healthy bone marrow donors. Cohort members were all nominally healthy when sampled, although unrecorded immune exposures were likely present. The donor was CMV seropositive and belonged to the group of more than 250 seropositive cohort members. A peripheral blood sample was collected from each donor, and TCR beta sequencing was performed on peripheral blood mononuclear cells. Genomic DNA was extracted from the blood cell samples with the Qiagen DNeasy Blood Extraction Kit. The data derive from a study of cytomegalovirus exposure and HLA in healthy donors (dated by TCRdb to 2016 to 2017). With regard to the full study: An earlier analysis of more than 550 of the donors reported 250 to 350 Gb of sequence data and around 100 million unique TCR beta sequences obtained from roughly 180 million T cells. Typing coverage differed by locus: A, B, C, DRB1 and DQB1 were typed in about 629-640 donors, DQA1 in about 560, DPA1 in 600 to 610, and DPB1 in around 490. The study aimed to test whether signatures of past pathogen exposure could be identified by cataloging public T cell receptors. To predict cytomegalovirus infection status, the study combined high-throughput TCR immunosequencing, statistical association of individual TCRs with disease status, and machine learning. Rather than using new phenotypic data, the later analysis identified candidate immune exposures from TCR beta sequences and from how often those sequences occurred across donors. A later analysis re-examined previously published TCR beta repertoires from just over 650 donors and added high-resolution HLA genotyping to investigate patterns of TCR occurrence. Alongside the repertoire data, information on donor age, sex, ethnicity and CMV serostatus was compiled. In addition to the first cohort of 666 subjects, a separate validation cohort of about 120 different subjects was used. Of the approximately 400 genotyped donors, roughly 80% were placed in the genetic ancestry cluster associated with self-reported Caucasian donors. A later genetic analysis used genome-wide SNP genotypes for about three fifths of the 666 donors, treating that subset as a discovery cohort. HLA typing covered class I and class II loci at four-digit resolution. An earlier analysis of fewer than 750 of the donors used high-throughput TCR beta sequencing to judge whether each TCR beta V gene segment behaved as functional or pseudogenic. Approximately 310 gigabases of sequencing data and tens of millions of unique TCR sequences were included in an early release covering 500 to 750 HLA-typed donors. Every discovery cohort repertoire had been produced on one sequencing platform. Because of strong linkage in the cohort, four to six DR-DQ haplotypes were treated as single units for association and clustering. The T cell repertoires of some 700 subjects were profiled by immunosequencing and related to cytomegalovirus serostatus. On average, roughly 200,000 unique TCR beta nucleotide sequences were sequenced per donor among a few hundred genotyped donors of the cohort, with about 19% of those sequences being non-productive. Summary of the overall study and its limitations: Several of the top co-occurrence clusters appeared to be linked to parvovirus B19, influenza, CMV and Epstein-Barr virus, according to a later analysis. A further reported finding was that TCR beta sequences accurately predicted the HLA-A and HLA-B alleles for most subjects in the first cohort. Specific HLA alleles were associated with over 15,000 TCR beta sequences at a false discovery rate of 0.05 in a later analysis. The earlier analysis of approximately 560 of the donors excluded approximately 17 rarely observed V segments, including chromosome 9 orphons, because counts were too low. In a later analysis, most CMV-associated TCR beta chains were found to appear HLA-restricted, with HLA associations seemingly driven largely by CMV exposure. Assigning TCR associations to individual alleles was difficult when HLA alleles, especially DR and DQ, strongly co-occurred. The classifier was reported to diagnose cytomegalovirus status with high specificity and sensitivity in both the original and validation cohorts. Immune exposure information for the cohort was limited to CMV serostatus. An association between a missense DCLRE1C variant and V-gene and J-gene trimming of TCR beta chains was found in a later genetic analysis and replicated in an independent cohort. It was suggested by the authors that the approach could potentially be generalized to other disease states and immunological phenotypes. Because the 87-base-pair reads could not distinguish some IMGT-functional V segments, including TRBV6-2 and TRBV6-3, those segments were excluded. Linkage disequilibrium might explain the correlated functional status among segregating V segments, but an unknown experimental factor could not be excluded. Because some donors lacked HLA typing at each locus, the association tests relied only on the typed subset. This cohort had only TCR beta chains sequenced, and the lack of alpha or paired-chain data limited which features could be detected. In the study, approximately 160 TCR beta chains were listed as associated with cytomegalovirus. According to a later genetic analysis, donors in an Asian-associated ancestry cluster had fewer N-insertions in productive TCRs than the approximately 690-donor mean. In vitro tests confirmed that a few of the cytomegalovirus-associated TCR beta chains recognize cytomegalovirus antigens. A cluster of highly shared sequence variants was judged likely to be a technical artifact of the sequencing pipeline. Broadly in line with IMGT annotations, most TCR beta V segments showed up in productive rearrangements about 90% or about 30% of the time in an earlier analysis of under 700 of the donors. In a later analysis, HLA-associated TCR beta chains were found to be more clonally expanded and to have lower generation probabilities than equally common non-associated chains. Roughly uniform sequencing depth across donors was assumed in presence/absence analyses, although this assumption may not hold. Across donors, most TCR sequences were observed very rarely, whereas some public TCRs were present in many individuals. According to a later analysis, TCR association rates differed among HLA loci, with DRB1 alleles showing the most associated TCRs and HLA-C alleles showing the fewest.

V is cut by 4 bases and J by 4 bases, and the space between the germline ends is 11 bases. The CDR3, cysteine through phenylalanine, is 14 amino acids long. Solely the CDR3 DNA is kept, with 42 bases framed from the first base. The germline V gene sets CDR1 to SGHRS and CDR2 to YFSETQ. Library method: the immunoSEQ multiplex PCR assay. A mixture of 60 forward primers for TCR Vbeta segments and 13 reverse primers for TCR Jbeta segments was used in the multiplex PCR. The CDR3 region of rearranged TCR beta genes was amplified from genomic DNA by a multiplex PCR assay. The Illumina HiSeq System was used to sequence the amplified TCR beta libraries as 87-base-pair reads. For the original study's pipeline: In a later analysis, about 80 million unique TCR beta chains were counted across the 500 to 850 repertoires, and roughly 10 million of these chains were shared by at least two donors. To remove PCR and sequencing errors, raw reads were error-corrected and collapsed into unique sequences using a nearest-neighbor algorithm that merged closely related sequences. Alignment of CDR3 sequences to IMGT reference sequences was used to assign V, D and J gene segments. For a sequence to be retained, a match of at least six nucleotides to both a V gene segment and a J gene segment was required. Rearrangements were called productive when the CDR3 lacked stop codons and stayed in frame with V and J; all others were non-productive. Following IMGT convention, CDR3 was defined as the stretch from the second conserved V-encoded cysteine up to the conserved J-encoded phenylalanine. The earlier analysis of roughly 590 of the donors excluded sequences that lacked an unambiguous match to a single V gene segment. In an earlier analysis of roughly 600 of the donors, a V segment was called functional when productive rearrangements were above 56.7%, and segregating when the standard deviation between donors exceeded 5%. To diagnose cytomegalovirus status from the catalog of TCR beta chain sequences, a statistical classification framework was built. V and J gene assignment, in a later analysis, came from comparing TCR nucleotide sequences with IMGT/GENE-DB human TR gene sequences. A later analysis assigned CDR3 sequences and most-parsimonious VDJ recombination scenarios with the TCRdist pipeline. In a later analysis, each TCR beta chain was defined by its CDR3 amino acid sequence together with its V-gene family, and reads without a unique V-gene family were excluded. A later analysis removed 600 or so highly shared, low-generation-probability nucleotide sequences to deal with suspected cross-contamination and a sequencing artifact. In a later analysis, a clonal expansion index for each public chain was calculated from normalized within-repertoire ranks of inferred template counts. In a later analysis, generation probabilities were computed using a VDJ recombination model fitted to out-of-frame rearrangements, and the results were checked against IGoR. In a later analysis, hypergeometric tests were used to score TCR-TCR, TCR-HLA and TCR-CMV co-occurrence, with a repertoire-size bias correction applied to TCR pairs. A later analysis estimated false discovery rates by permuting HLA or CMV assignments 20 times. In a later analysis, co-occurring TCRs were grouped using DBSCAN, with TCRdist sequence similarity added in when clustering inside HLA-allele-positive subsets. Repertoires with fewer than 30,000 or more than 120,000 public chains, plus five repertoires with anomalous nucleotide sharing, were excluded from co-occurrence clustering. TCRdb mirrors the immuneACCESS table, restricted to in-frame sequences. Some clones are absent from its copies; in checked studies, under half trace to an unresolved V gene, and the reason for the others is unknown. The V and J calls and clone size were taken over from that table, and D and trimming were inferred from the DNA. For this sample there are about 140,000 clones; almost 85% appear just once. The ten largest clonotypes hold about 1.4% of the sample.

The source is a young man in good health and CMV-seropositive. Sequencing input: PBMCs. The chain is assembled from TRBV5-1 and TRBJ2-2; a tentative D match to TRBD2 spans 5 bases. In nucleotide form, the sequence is TGCGCCAGCAGCCCCTCCGGGGTCACCGGGGAGCTGTTTTTT. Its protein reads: CASSPSGVTGELFF. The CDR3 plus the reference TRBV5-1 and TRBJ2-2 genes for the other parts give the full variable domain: KAGVTQTPRYLIKTRGQQVTLSCSPISGHRSVSWYQQTPGQGLQFLFEYFSETQRNKGNFPGRFSGRQFSNSRSEMNVSTLELGDSALYLCASSPSGVTGELFFGEGSRLTVL.